The TCR beta chain described here comes from a study of T cell responses to AZD1222 COVID-19 vaccine. V shed 1 base and J shed 5 bases, with 6 bases lying between them. CDR1 is SGHTA, CDR2 FQGNSA, per germline. The CDR3 consists of 13 residues. Turning to this clone: The antigen remains undetermined.

Here immunoSEQ multiplex PCR was the method, and the copy in TCRdb shows in-frame clones only, minus some. The repertoire has about 76,000 clones, around 80% of them found once; the top ten carry roughly a quarter. Study-level points and caveats: Spike-specific TCR breadth and depth went up after people got two AZD1222 doses. Across the whole spike, CD4 TCRs peaked at regions 160-218 and 743-854. White British ancestry dominated among donors, who included more females, and clonal diversity was possibly underestimated. Repertoire samples came only from after the peak T cell response.

The source material was peripheral blood, sampled 28 days after the second dose of the MenACWY control vaccine. The clonotype originates from an adult who received the MenACWY meningococcal vaccine as a control. This chain connects TRBV7-2 to TRBJ1-5; D gene unclear. The CDR3 DNA reads TGTGCCAGCAGCTTAGTTGGTGATCAGCCCCAGCATTTT. Its protein is CASSLVGDQPQHF.